This T cell receptor beta chain was found in a study of CD8 T cells in ankylosing spondylitis. Germline-derived CDR1 and CDR2 are MDHEN and SYDVKM. V was trimmed by 6 bases and J by 4 bases, leaving 18 bases between them. CDR3 length: 15 residues. TCRdb re-derived calls from the 5' RACE reads in MiXCR, one entry per CDR3 protein. Of about 160,000 distinct CDR3 sequences in the sample, under 45% were seen once. The sequenced material came from synovial fluid, either unsorted or a sorted T cell fraction (not recorded which). The origin of this receptor is a male donor with ankylosing spondylitis. The chain recombines TRBV28 with TRBJ2-5; a possible D gene is TRBD1 (6 bases). The chain's CDR3 is CASSHPRDTTETQYF. The CDR3, as DNA: TGTGCCAGCAGCCACCCTCGGGACACCACAGAGACCCAGTACTTC.